Shown below are 15 T cell receptor beta chains from a single sample sequenced in a study of radiotherapy plus CTLA-4 blockade in lung cancer. Profiling relied on immunoSEQ multiplex PCR, and the TCRdb table lists in-frame clones only, not all of them. The data hold around 80,000 clones, with around 79% observed a single time. The starting material was peripheral blood, obtained from a patient treated with radiotherapy plus ipilimumab. The source of these receptors is a human donor with non-small cell lung cancer whose response to radiotherapy plus ipilimumab could not be evaluated. Some clones in this sample may be carry-over from other donors' samples.

This chain joins TRBV7-9 and TRBJ1-2; tentatively, D is TRBD1 (6 bases). The V and J ends lost 3 bases and 3 bases respectively, with 17 bases between them. This CDR3 has 16 amino acids. Germline CDR1 reads SEHNR; CDR2 reads FQNEAQ (reference sequence). The CDR3 loop is CASSLIADTGYYGYTF. DNA for the CDR3: TGTGCCAGCAGCTTGATAGCAGATACAGGGTACTATGGCTACACCTTC.

The chain carries TRBV5-1 and TRBJ2-5, with 11 positions matching TRBD1. The CDR3 extends over 16 amino acids. V shed 3 bases and J 5 bases; nucleotides not matched to a gene: 9. Germline V gene data show CDR1 as SGHRS and CDR2 as YFSETQ. The DNA for the CDR3 is TGCGCCAGCAGCTGGAACGCCGGGACAGGGGGGGAGACCCAGTACTTC. The encoded protein is CASSWNAGTGGETQYF.

The chain is built from TRBV15 and TRBJ1-5; D remains unclear. The V gene's germline CDR1 is LNHNV and CDR2 YYDKDF (reference sequence). V gave up 6 bases and J gave up 0 bases, with 15 bases separating them. The length of the CDR3 is 16 residues. Here the CDR3 reads CATRTTLTDSNQPQHF. CDR3 bases: TGTGCCACCAGAACCACCCTCACAGATAGCAATCAGCCCCAGCATTTT.

The gene calls are TRBV28 and TRBJ1-1, with TRBD1 as a possible D gene (6 bases). Deletions cut 5 bases from V and 0 bases from J, with 10 bases between. Germline lookup yields CDR1 MDHEN and CDR2 SYDVKM. CDR3 length: 14 amino acids. CDR3 sequence (DNA): TGTGCCAGCAGTGACGGGACACTGAACACTGAAGCTTTCTTT. Its protein is CASSDGTLNTEAFF.

The rearrangement joins TRBV7-2 to TRBJ2-6, with TRBD1 matching over 7 bases. V gave up 4 bases and J gave up 0 bases; unmatched junction bases: 9. This CDR3 is built from 18 residues. The germline CDR1 and CDR2 sequences are SGHTA and FQGNSA. The CDR3 coding sequence is TGTGCCAGCAGCTCGACAGGGCCCGGCCGCTCTGGGGCCAACGTCCTGACTTTC. It specifies CASSSTGPGRSGANVLTF.

The rearrangement links TRBV7-9 to TRBJ2-5, with D unclear. The tail of the sequence fits TRBJ2-7 better, so the J call may be wrong. The CDR3 extends over 12 amino acids. Germline CDR1 and CDR2: SEHNR and FQNEAQ (reference sequence). The CDR3 spells CASSLNGYEQYF. DNA of the CDR3: TGTGCCAGCAGCTTAAATGGTTACGAGCAGTACTTC.

The chain employs TRBV20-1 and TRBJ1-2; 9 bases match TRBD1. J was trimmed by 13 bases and V by 5 bases; bases with no gene match: 8. The CDR3 consists of 11 residues. Germline V gene lookup returns CDR1 DFQATT and CDR2 SNEGSKA (reference sequence). The CDR3 here is CSAPQGAQRTF. DNA for the CDR3: TGCAGTGCTCCACAGGGGGCGCAGCGCACCTTC.

This chain's CDR3 is CASSLPGLAGGDWSYEQYF. CDR3 bases: TGCGCCAGCAGCTTGCCGGGACTAGCGGGGGGCGATTGGTCCTACGAGCAGTACTTC. The chain combines TRBV5-1 with TRBJ2-7; TRBD2 aligns across 15 bases. V lost 1 base and J lost 1; bases outside the gene matches: 9. There are 19 residues in the CDR3. Germline V gives CDR1 SGHRS, CDR2 YFSETQ.

This clone was seen only once. The chain recombines TRBV6-5 with TRBJ2-4, with 7 positions matching TRBD1. This CDR3 spans 14 amino acids. From germline, CDR1 is MNHEY and CDR2 SVGAGI. With 4 bases clipped from V and 6 bases from J, the junction kept 6 bases outside the gene matches. The CDR3 region is CASSSTGVGNIQYF. The CDR3 DNA reads as TGTGCCAGCAGTTCCACAGGGGTAGGAAACATTCAGTACTTC.

The chain recombines TRBV6-1 with TRBJ1-6; D is ambiguous. CDR1 and CDR2 from the germline V gene are MNHNS and SASEGT. Trimming stripped 9 bases from V and 0 bases from J, with 12 bases between. This CDR3 contains 15 residues. CDR3 nucleotides: TGTGCCAGTACCGCGCCGAGCTCCTATAATTCACCCCTCCACTTT. Translation gives CASTAPSSYNSPLHF.

The rearrangement links TRBV19 to TRBJ2-1; D is uncertain. Deletions cut 5 bases from V and 1 base from J, with 15 bases between. Germline values: CDR1 LNHDA, CDR2 SQIVND (reference sequence). CDR3 length equals 16 residues. CDR3 sequence (DNA): TGTGCCAGTAGTGGGTGGAACAGTTATTCCTACAATGAGCAGTTCTTC. Translated, it gives CASSGWNSYSYNEQFF.

The chain has TRBV15 and TRBJ2-7; TRBD2 is a possible D gene (6 bases). CDR3 length equals 15 residues. Germline assignment: CDR1 LNHNV and CDR2 YYDKDF (reference sequence). Between the trimmed V and J ends, which lost 0 bases and 5 bases, there was a span of 14 bases. DNA for the CDR3: TGTGCCACCAGCAGAGATTTGAGCGGGCTGGACGAGCAGTACTTC. Residues: CATSRDLSGLDEQYF.

This clone occurred once. J is TRBJ1-2 and V is TRBV6-5, with TRBD1 matching over 10 bases. CDR1 and CDR2 from the germline V gene are MNHEY and SVGAGI. The V segment lost 8 bases and the J segment 4 bases; nucleotides outside the gene matches: 10. CDR3 length: 15 amino acids. This chain's CDR3 is CASARDRGLGYGYTF. CDR3 DNA: TGTGCCAGCGCCCGGGACAGGGGCCTCGGCTATGGCTACACCTTC.

The V gene is TRBV7-6, the J gene TRBJ2-5, with no clear D. The assigned J gene may be wrong: the sequence end matches TRBJ2-7 better. Germline loops: CDR1 SGHVS, CDR2 FNYEAQ. CDR3 length: 12 residues. In DNA form, the CDR3 reads TGTGCCAGCAGCTCAAGCTCCTACGAGCAGTACTTC. Its protein product is CASSSSSYEQYF.

A few counts support this clone. The chain joins TRBV28 to TRBJ2-7; 7 bases are shared with TRBD1. The germline CDR1 and CDR2 sequences are MDHEN and SYDVKM. CDR3 size: 16 residues. V lost 1 base to trimming and J lost 2 bases; unmatched junction nucleotides: 8. CDR3 coding DNA: TGTGCCAGCAGTTTATTTAGGGGGCCCCCAGCCTACGAGCAGTACTTC. Amino acid sequence: CASSLFRGPPAYEQYF. The entire variable domain, with the rest obtained from reference TRBV28 and TRBJ2-7, is as follows: DVKVTQSSRYLVKRTGEKVFLECVQDMDHENMFWYRQDPGLGLRLIYFSYDVKMKEKGDIPEGYSVSREKKERFSLILESASTNQTSMYLCASSLFRGPPAYEQYFGPGTRLTVT.